This T cell receptor beta chain was recorded in a study of cytomegalovirus exposure and HLA in healthy donors. There are 14 residues in the CDR3. Deletions cut 4 bases from V and 1 base from J, with 9 bases between. The germline gives CDR1 SNHLY, CDR2 FYNNEI. General study findings and limits: Whilst most TCR sequences proved rare, a subset of public TCRs occurred across many donors.

The data were produced by immunoSEQ multiplex PCR, yet TCRdb's version contains in-frame clones alone and is incomplete. The sample consists of 50,000 to 65,000 clones, 90% to 97% of them appearing once. A remark on this clone: Its matching antigen is unknown.

Donors were drawn from the approximately 120-subject validation cohort, separate from the 666-subject first cohort. The sequencing sample was made of PBMCs. The TCR originated in a woman younger than 30 in good health and CMV-seronegative. The chain joins TRBV2 to TRBJ2-3; no definite D call. CDR3 nucleotide sequence: TGTGCCAGCAGTGGGTCTACCCGCACAGATACGCAGTATTTT. Protein: CASSGSTRTDTQYF. Supplemented by reference TRBV2 and TRBJ2-3, the full variable domain reads EPEVTQTPSHQVTQMGQEVILRCVPISNHLYFYWYRQILGQKVEFLVSFYNNEISEKSEIFDDQFSVERPDGSNFTLKIRSTKLEDSAMYFCASSGSTRTDTQYFGPGTRLTVL.